This TCR beta chain was documented in a study of human T cells and chemical hapten exposure. Trimming cost V 3 bases and J 2 bases, with 11 bases left between them. The CDR3 loop spans 14 amino acids. In germline, CDR1 is SGHTA, CDR2 FQGNSA. TCRdb ran MiXCR on the RACE reads and lists one entry per CDR3 protein. The table has more than 85,000 distinct CDR3 sequences, about a tenth seen once. Time point in this sample: patch test 2, 6 weeks after DPC sensitization. Treatment in this sample: therapeutic diphenylcyclopropenone sensitization with weekly scalp DPC. The sample holds a few counts of this clonotype.

The sequence was obtained from a woman in her thirties or forties with alopecia areata. Some clones in this sample may be carry-over from other donors' samples. The starting material was whole blood, obtained in connection with sensitization to the hapten diphenylcyclopropenone (DPC). The gene calls are TRBV7-2 and TRBJ2-7; D is unresolved. CDR3 in amino acids: CASSFNNGPYEQYF. In DNA, the CDR3 is TGTGCCAGCAGCTTTAACAACGGACCCTACGAGCAGTACTTC.